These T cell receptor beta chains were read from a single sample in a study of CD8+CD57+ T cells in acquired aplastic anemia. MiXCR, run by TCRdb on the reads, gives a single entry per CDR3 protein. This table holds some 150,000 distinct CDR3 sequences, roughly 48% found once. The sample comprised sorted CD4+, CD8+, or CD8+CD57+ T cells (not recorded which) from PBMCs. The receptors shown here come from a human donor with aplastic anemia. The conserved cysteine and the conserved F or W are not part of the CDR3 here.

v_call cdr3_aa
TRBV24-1 ATSDGGGLNTEAF
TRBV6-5 ASGPGPRASYNEQF
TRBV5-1 ASSPTQATEAF
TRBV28 ASSLSGQGPNQPQH
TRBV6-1 ASRETGVPPDEQY
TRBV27 ASSPRPGINEKLF
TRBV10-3 AIQGAFSTDTQY
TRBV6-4 ASSDVGGSKNIQY
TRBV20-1 SARDGVPLH
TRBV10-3 AISQTGPKETQY
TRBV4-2 ASSQGQGDYEQY
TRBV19 ASSILAGGTEAF
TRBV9 ASSSRARQGDGYT
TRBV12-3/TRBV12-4 ASSLGENTGELL
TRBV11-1 ASSRTTHMGQGESYEQY
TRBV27 ASKPAGGVPGELF
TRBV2 ASSEYRATEAF
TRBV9 ASSVAGHEQY
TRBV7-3 ASSSLGRAYEQY
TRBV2 ASSDSMLEQY
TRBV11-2 ASSFRLAGEINNEQF
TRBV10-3 ATSSERGQGYEQF
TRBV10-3 ASTFDSPFGEGQF